These T cell receptor beta chains were read from a single sample in a study of neurological immune-mediated disorders. TCRdb fed the 5' RACE reads into MiXCR, producing one record per CDR3 protein. This table holds just under 60,000 distinct CDR3 sequences, under 4.5% found once. Source material: PBMCs. Source of these receptors: a woman aged 25-40 years with multiple sclerosis. CDR3s include the opening cysteine and the closing phenylalanine or tryptophan. A D gene is named only where the DNA matches it firmly. Not every row has a clone size; where given, it reads once, few, many or a size class.

d_gene: TRBD2
j_gene: TRBJ2-1
abundance: many
v_gene: TRBV5-1
CDR3aa: CASSLRASGRDNEQFF
CDR3nt: TGCGCCAGCAGCTTGCGGGCTAGCGGGAGGGACAATGAGCAGTTCTTC

d_gene: TRBD2
j_gene: TRBJ2-1
abundance: many
v_gene: TRBV12-3/TRBV12-4
CDR3aa: CASSLTSGPYEQFF
CDR3nt: TGTGCCAGCAGTTTAACTAGCGGGCCTTATGAGCAGTTCTTC

d_gene: NA
j_gene: TRBJ2-1
abundance: many
v_gene: TRBV21-1
CDR3aa: CASSGDSSSYNEQFF
CDR3nt: TGTGCCAGCAGCGGGGACAGCAGCTCCTACAATGAGCAGTTCTTC

d_gene: NA
j_gene: TRBJ2-3
abundance: NA
v_gene: TRBV7-9
CDR3aa: CASRECVRQYF
CDR3nt: TGTGCCAGCAGGGAATGTGTGCGGCAGTATTTT

d_gene: TRBD1
j_gene: TRBJ1-4
abundance: many
v_gene: TRBV3-1
CDR3aa: CASSQGTGGGKLFF
CDR3nt: TGTGCCAGCAGCCAAGGAACAGGGGGCGGAAAACTGTTTTTT

d_gene: NA
j_gene: TRBJ1-5
abundance: many
v_gene: TRBV20-1
CDR3aa: CSAPLQSGQPQHF
CDR3nt: TGCAGTGCTCCCCTACAGTCAGGTCAGCCCCAGCATTTT

d_gene: NA
j_gene: TRBJ2-7
abundance: many
v_gene: TRBV12-3/TRBV12-4
CDR3aa: CASSLMGNSYEQYF
CDR3nt: TGTGCCAGCAGTTTAATGGGGAACTCCTACGAGCAGTACTTC

d_gene: NA
j_gene: TRBJ2-1
abundance: many
v_gene: TRBV20-1
CDR3aa: CSAHSGGASGTYNEQFF
CDR3nt: TGCAGTGCGCACTCAGGGGGGGCTAGCGGAACCTACAATGAGCAGTTCTTC

d_gene: NA
j_gene: TRBJ2-3
abundance: many
v_gene: TRBV12-3/TRBV12-4
CDR3aa: CASSRGRGGFTDTQYF
CDR3nt: TGTGCCAGCAGCCGCGGAAGGGGTGGCTTCACAGATACGCAGTATTTT

d_gene: NA
j_gene: TRBJ1-1
abundance: many
v_gene: TRBV7-2
CDR3aa: CASSLKPLGGNTEAFF
CDR3nt: TGTGCCAGCAGTCTTAAGCCGTTAGGGGGGAACACTGAAGCTTTCTTT

d_gene: NA
j_gene: TRBJ1-5
abundance: many
v_gene: TRBV6-1
CDR3aa: CASSGAGLGSNQPQHF
CDR3nt: TGTGCCAGCAGTGGGGCAGGGCTGGGTAGCAATCAGCCCCAGCATTTT

d_gene: NA
j_gene: TRBJ2-6
abundance: many
v_gene: TRBV5-6
CDR3aa: CASSPVGRTSGANVLTF
CDR3nt: TGTGCCAGCAGCCCCGTCGGACGGACCTCTGGGGCCAACGTCCTGACTTTC

d_gene: TRBD1
j_gene: TRBJ1-5
abundance: many
v_gene: TRBV4-1
CDR3aa: CASSPVGQFQPQHF
CDR3nt: TGCGCCAGCAGCCCAGTGGGACAGTTTCAGCCCCAGCATTTT

d_gene: NA
j_gene: TRBJ1-1
abundance: many
v_gene: TRBV3-1
CDR3aa: CASSHRGGEAFF
CDR3nt: TGTGCCAGCAGCCACAGGGGTGGTGAAGCTTTCTTT

d_gene: NA
j_gene: TRBJ2-2
abundance: many
v_gene: TRBV20-1
CDR3aa: CSAQRANTGELFF
CDR3nt: TGCAGTGCCCAGCGGGCGAACACCGGGGAGCTGTTTTTT

d_gene: TRBD2
j_gene: TRBJ2-1
abundance: many
v_gene: TRBV7-9
CDR3aa: CASSSATSGRREQFF
CDR3nt: TGTGCCAGCAGCTCGGCAACTAGCGGGAGACGGGAGCAGTTCTTC